The 16 T cell receptor beta chains given below trace back to one sample, sequenced in a study of cytomegalovirus exposure and HLA in healthy donors. The PCR ran on 60 Vbeta and 13 Jbeta primers. Data came from immunoSEQ multiplex PCR; TCRdb stores just in-frame clones and leaves some out. Found here are about 200,000 clones, around 80% of them singletons; the top ten hold approximately 1.8%. The sequenced sample consisted of PBMCs. These receptors were obtained from a man in his forties in good health and CMV-seropositive.

J is TRBJ2-4 and V is TRBV27; TRBD2 matches 9 bases. Germline lookup yields CDR1 MNHEY and CDR2 SMNVEV (reference sequence). CDR3 length equals 15 residues. Trimming removed 4 bases from V and 4 bases from J; junction bases left unmatched: 5. This chain's CDR3 is CASSSSTSGKNIQYF. For the CDR3, the DNA is TGTGCCAGCAGTTCCTCGACTAGCGGAAAAAACATTCAGTACTTC.

This sequence joins TRBV28 and TRBJ1-1; no reliable D call. The CDR3 is 14 residues long. Trimming took off 1 base at V and 7 bases at J, with 13 bases between the two ends. In germline, CDR1 is MDHEN, CDR2 SYDVKM. The CDR3 reads CASSLYRQSSEAFF. The DNA of the CDR3 is TGTGCCAGCAGTTTATATCGTCAGTCTAGTGAAGCTTTCTTT.

V gene TRBV28 combines with J gene TRBJ2-1, with 11 bases fitting TRBD2. Germline V gene sequence: CDR1 MDHEN, CDR2 SYDVKM. With V trimmed by 7 bases and J by 5 bases, 13 bases remained unmatched. This CDR3 is 17 amino acids long. The CDR3: CASKKLAGAVEDNEQFF. CDR3 DNA: TGTGCCAGCAAAAAACTAGCGGGAGCAGTAGAGGACAATGAGCAGTTCTTC. The full variable domain, rest sourced from reference TRBV28 and TRBJ2-1, is DVKVTQSSRYLVKRTGEKVFLECVQDMDHENMFWYRQDPGLGLRLIYFSYDVKMKEKGDIPEGYSVSREKKERFSLILESASTNQTSMYLCASKKLAGAVEDNEQFFGPGTRLTVL.

As regards this clone: The germline gene is not matched at one end of the junction; a read error may be the cause. Other DNA sequences within the sample encode an identical CDR3. V usage is TRBV5-1 and J usage is TRBJ2-3, with D perhaps given as TRBD1 or TRBD2 (5 bases each). The CDR3 length is 11 residues. Germline CDR1 SGHRS, CDR2 YFSETQ. The CDR3 nucleotides are TGTGCCAGCAGCAGGGAGAGTACGCAGTATTTT. Protein sequence: CASSRESTQYF.

The CDR3: CATTDPGYEQYF. The CDR3 coding sequence is TGTGCCACCACAGACCCCGGATACGAGCAGTACTTC. The chain joins TRBV6-1 to TRBJ2-7; D unclear. The germline gives CDR1 MNHNS, CDR2 SASEGT. The length of the CDR3 is 12 residues. Trimming removed 10 bases from V and 4 bases from J, with 14 bases in between.

J is TRBJ1-2 and V is TRBV27; 9 nucleotides line up with TRBD1. Per the germline V gene, CDR1 is MNHEY and CDR2 is SMNVEV (reference sequence). V shed 6 bases and J 6 bases; nucleotides not matched to a gene: 5. The CDR3 is 13 amino acids. CDR3 protein: CASSHRGRDGYTF. The CDR3 DNA is TGTGCCAGCAGCCACAGGGGGCGAGATGGCTACACCTTC.

The chain joins TRBV4-1 to TRBJ2-7, with D possibly being TRBD1 (6 bases). The CDR3 is 13 residues long. Germline values: CDR1 MGHRA, CDR2 YSYEKL. Deletions cut 5 bases from V and 5 bases from J, with 13 bases between. CDR3 DNA sequence: TGCGCCAGCAGCAACACAGGGTTCCACGAGCAGTACTTC. It is translated as CASSNTGFHEQYF.

Here the CDR3 reads CASSSTSGTGGIGEKLFF. CDR3 nucleotide sequence: TGTGCCAGCTCATCTACGTCCGGGACAGGGGGCATTGGTGAAAAACTGTTTTTT. The chain couples TRBV18 to TRBJ1-4; 12 nucleotides match TRBD1. V lost 5 bases and J lost 7; bases outside the gene matches: 14. Germline V CDR1 and CDR2: KGHSH, LQKENI. The CDR3 has 18 residues.

The chain uses TRBV5-4 and TRBJ2-5; weak D call: TRBD2 (6 bases). The ends were cut back, 1 base at V and 4 bases at J, with 11 bases in the middle. This CDR3 comprises 14 residues. Germline values: CDR1 SGHNT, CDR2 YYREEE (reference sequence). CDR3 in amino acids: CASSLNKGGETQYF. DNA of the CDR3: TGTGCCAGCAGCTTGAATAAGGGAGGAGAGACCCAGTACTTC.

The V call is TRBV19, the J call TRBJ2-5; D is possibly TRBD2 (7 bases). V dropped 5 bases and J dropped 5 bases, with 18 bases sitting between them. Germline-derived CDR1 and CDR2 are LNHDA and SQIVND (reference sequence). The CDR3 contains 15 residues. In nucleotides, the CDR3 is TGTGCCAGTAGTCCGCGGACGGGGGGCCGGGAGACCCAGTACTTC. Its protein product is CASSPRTGGRETQYF.

CDR3 in amino acids: CASSRTGSGELFF. CDR3 nucleotide sequence: TGTGCCAGCAGCCGCACAGGGTCCGGGGAGCTGTTTTTT. This chain uses TRBV7-2 with TRBJ2-2; TRBD1 is a possible D gene (6 bases). Germline V gene data show CDR1 as SGHTA and CDR2 as FQGNSA. Trimming took 5 bases from V and 6 from J, leaving 10 bases between them. CDR3 size: 13 residues.

The CDR3 nucleotides read TGTGCCAGCAGCTTTGCCGGAGGACTGACGATCTATGGCTACACCTTC. Translated: CASSFAGGLTIYGYTF. J is TRBJ1-2 and V is TRBV11-2; D is uncertain. The CDR3 covers 16 residues. V lost 3 bases, J lost 4 bases, and 18 bases lay in between. Germline-derived CDR1 and CDR2 are SGHAT and FQNNGV.

This chain connects TRBV30 to TRBJ1-2; D gene uncertain. V lost 3 bases and J 11 bases, leaving 13 bases between the germline ends. Germline CDR1 reads GTSNPN; CDR2 reads SVGIG (reference sequence). This CDR3 region has 11 residues. CDR3 in DNA: TGTGCCTGGAGGGCGGCGTCGAGGTACACCTTC. Encoded protein: CAWRAASRYTF.

The rearrangement links TRBV19 to TRBJ2-1, with D possibly matching TRBD2 (6 bases). Germline V lookup: CDR1 LNHDA, CDR2 SQIVND (reference sequence). The CDR3 has 12 residues. The V end was cut by 3 bases, the J end by 10 bases, with 10 bases between. The CDR3 DNA follows: TGTGCCAGTAGTATCTCGGCGGGAGAGCAGTTCTTC. Residues: CASSISAGEQFF.

This chain connects TRBV10-2 to TRBJ1-2; no clear D gene. This CDR3 comprises 12 residues. The ends were cut back, 3 bases at V and 6 bases at J, with 8 bases in the middle. Per the germline V gene, CDR1 is WSHSY and CDR2 is SAAADI. The chain's CDR3 is CASSESVNGYTF. CDR3 coding DNA: TGCGCCAGCAGTGAATCAGTAAATGGCTACACCTTC.

The chain couples TRBV19 to TRBJ2-3; the match to TRBD2 covers 11 bases. Per germline, CDR1 LNHDA and CDR2 SQIVND (reference sequence). Losses at the gene ends were 4 bases for V and 5 bases for J; bases not matched to a gene: 5. The CDR3 runs 15 residues. This CDR3 is CASSSTSGRGDTQYF. CDR3 sequence (DNA): TGTGCCAGTAGTAGCACTAGCGGGAGAGGAGATACGCAGTATTTT.